This TCR beta chain was profiled in a study of blood T cell repertoires in COVID-19. Study overall: Collection of acute and convalescent COVID-19 samples took place in the United States, Italy and Spain. The cDNA or gDNA used as material had been derived from T cells, B-cell-depleted T cells, or PBMCs.

Germline CDR1 reads SGDLS; CDR2 reads YYNGEE. The V and J ends lost 4 bases and 4 bases respectively, with 29 bases between them. The length of the CDR3 is 19 residues. The assay was immunoSEQ multiplex PCR, and TCRdb's table has in-frame clones only and misses some. The sample holds 200,000 to 300,000 clones, approximately 84% seen once. Sequenced input: peripheral blood. This chain uses TRBV9 with TRBJ1-2, with D possibly matching TRBD1 (6 bases). The TCR comes from a young woman who had recovered from COVID-19. This chain's CDR3 is CASSPVDWGTGSGIYGYTF. CDR3 sequence (DNA): TGTGCCAGCAGCCCCGTTGATTGGGGAACAGGGTCGGGAATCTATGGCTACACCTTC.